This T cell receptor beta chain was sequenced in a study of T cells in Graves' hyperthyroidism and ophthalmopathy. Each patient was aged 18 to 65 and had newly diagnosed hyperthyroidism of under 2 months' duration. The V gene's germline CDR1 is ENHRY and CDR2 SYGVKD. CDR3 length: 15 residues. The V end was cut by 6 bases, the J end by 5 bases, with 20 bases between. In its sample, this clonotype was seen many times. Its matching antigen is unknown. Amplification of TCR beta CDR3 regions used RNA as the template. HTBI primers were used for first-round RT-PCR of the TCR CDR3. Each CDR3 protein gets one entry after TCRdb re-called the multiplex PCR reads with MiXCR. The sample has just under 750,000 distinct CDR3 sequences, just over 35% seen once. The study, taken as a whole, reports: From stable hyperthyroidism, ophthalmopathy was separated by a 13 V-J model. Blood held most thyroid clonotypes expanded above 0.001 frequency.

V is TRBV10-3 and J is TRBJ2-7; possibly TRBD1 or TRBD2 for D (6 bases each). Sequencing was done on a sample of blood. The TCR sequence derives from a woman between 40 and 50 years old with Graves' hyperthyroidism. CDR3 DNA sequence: TGTGCCATCAGCATACCGGGGGCCTTTTCCAACGAGCAGTACTTC. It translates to CAISIPGAFSNEQYF.